This T cell receptor beta chain was sequenced for a study of blood T cell repertoires in COVID-19. Libraries were prepared by immunoSEQ multiplex PCR; TCRdb keeps only in-frame clonotypes and omits some of them. The table shows nearly 90,000 clones, with about 90% occurring only once. This clone has a handful of counts. Germline-derived CDR1 and CDR2 are SGHRS and YFSETQ. V dropped 0 bases and J dropped 0 bases, with 9 bases sitting between them. CDR3 length: 15 amino acids. J is TRBJ1-1 and V is TRBV5-1; D ambiguous. The specimen was peripheral blood. The sequence derives from a man at least 80 years old with acute or convalescent COVID-19. CDR3 in DNA: TGCGCCAGCAGCTTGGGCGCCTTAATGAACACTGAAGCTTTCTTT. It yields the protein CASSLGALMNTEAFF.